Detailed here is one T cell receptor beta chain. The antigen remains undetermined. PCR involved 60 Vbeta and 13 Jbeta primers. Assay used: immunoSEQ multiplex PCR; TCRdb lists only in-frame clones, some missing. The sample lists about 150,000 clones; 84% were seen once. This sample is drawn from a study of cytomegalovirus exposure and HLA in healthy donors. Study-wide points: Immune exposure information comprised only CMV serostatus. A later analysis reported that several of the most significant clusters appeared to be linked to common viral pathogens, among them Epstein-Barr virus.

The CDR3 runs 17 residues. Trimming removed 1 base from V and 8 bases from J; junction bases left unmatched: 9. CDR1 is MDHEN and CDR2 is SYDVKM in the germline V gene. The origin of this receptor is a man younger than 35 in good health and CMV-seronegative. The material sequenced was PBMCs. The chain joins TRBV28 to TRBJ2-1, with 12 bases lining up with TRBD2. Here the CDR3 reads CASSLYRGLAGGHEQFF. CDR3 coding DNA: TGTGCCAGCAGTTTATATCGGGGACTAGCGGGTGGCCATGAGCAGTTCTTC.